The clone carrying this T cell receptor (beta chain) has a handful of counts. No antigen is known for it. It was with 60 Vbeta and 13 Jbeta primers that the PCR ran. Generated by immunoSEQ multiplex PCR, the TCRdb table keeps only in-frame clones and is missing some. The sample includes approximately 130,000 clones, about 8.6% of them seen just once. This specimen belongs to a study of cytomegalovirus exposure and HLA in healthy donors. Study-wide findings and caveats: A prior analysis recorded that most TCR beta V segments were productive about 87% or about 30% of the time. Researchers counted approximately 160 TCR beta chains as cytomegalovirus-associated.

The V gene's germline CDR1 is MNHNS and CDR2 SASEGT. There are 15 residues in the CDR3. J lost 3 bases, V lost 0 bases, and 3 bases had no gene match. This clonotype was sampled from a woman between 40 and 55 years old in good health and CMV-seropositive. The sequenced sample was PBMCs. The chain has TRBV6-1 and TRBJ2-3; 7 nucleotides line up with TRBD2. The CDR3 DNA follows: TGTGCCAGCAGTGAAGCGTGGGGGGGAACAGATACGCAGTATTTT. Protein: CASSEAWGGTDTQYF.